This T cell receptor (beta chain) is from a study of radiation and T cells in renal cell carcinoma. Time point specified: baseline pretreatment blood. Treatment in this sample: 15 Gy SBRT to primary tumor, nephrectomy 4 weeks later. Profiling relied on immunoSEQ multiplex PCR, and the TCRdb table lists in-frame clones only, not all of them. Altogether tens of thousands of clones are present, approximately 83% being singletons, with the ten largest covering 5% to 7.5%. Of note for this clone: Its target is not known.

The V and J ends lost 0 bases and 7 bases respectively, with 16 bases between them. Germline CDR1 MNHEY, CDR2 SVGAGI. The CDR3 is made up of 15 amino acids. Whole-study findings and limits: In blood, top tumor clones expanded by 2 weeks, shrinking by 4.

The rearrangement links TRBV6-5 to TRBJ2-7; D call uncertain. The clonotype comes from a man in his sixties with renal cell carcinoma. The sequenced sample was blood, obtained from a patient whose treatment included radiotherapy and nephrectomy. CDR3 nucleotides: TGTGCCAGCAGTTACTCATCCTCACTTCGAATGGAGCAGTACTTC. This gives the protein CASSYSSSLRMEQYF.